The 15 T cell receptor beta chains below were found in one sample sequenced in a study of blood T cell repertoires in COVID-19. Using immunoSEQ multiplex PCR, the repertoire was profiled, and TCRdb retains in-frame clones only, with some absent. The table has roughly 100,000 clones, roughly four fifths seen once; the top ten hold roughly 4.8%. The sample consisted of peripheral blood. These receptors came from a man aged 80 or over with COVID-19, enrolled during active disease.

The J gene is TRBJ2-3, the V gene TRBV3-1 (or the pseudogene TRBV3-2); 11 bases line up with TRBD2. This CDR3 contains 17 residues. Germline values: CDR1 LGHDT, CDR2 YNNKEL (reference sequence). V trimming: 3 bases; J trimming: 4 bases; junction bases outside the gene matches: 9. CDR3 nucleotide sequence: TGTGCCAGCAGCCACCCTATAGCGGGGGGGCCCGCAGATACGCAGTATTTT. It specifies CASSHPIAGGPADTQYF.

V usage is TRBV6-5 and J usage is TRBJ1-2; the D is unclear. Germline CDR1 is MNHEY and CDR2 is SVGAGI. The CDR3 is made up of 15 amino acids. V was clipped by 2 bases and J by 4 bases, with 14 bases between them. CDR3 sequence (DNA): TGTGCCAGCAGTTACCTATTAACAGCGGGCTATGGCTACACCTTC. It specifies CASSYLLTAGYGYTF.

This clone has just one count. The chain couples TRBV6-2 or TRBV6-3 to TRBJ2-5; 9 nucleotides align to TRBD1. CDR1 is MNHEY and CDR2 is SVGEGT in the germline V gene. With 5 bases clipped from V and 1 base from J, the junction kept 5 bases outside the gene matches. The CDR3 has 15 residues. The CDR3 DNA is TGTGCCAGCAGTGCGACAGGGGGAGGCCAAGAGACCCAGTACTTC. Amino acids: CASSATGGGQETQYF.

This clone was seen once. The V call is TRBV29-1, the J call TRBJ2-1, with 14 nucleotides matching TRBD2. The junction had 8 bases not matched to a gene; V was cut back by 7 bases and J by 12 bases. CDR3 size: 13 residues. CDR1 is SQVTM and CDR2 is ANQGSEA in the germline V gene. CDR3 DNA: TGCAGCGATAGGGGACTAGCGGGAGTTGTGCAGTTCTTC. It specifies CSDRGLAGVVQFF.

The rearrangement links TRBV6-5 to TRBJ2-7; 7 bases fit TRBD1. The CDR3 length is 12 residues. With 4 bases clipped from V and 5 bases from J, the junction kept 2 bases outside the gene matches. CDR1 MNHEY and CDR2 SVGAGI come from the germline V gene. This CDR3 is CASSWGQNEQYF. CDR3 sequence (DNA): TGTGCCAGCAGTTGGGGACAGAACGAGCAGTACTTC.

The V gene is TRBV6-5, the J gene TRBJ2-3; TRBD2 aligns across 10 bases. V lost 0 bases and J lost 6; bases outside the gene matches: 6. Germline lookup yields CDR1 MNHEY and CDR2 SVGAGI. The CDR3 spans 16 residues. The CDR3 sequence: CASSYSPSGREDTQYF. Written as DNA, the CDR3 is TGTGCCAGCAGTTACTCTCCTAGCGGGAGAGAGGATACGCAGTATTTT.

The V gene is TRBV2, the J gene TRBJ1-5; tentatively, D is TRBD1 (6 bases). The CDR3 is made up of 14 amino acids. Trimming took off 3 bases at V and 0 bases at J, with 6 bases between the two ends. The germline gives CDR1 SNHLY, CDR2 FYNNEI. The CDR3 region is CASSETGSNQPQHF. The CDR3 DNA is TGTGCCAGCAGTGAGACAGGTAGCAATCAGCCCCAGCATTTT.

This clone appeared a few times. The gene calls are TRBV6-4 and TRBJ2-1; 10 bases align to TRBD1. The length of the CDR3 is 13 residues. CDR1 and CDR2 (germline): MRHNA, SNTAGT. V shed 8 bases and J 8 bases; nucleotides not matched to a gene: 6. CDR3 amino acids: CASGRDRGDEQFF. CDR3 DNA: TGTGCCAGCGGACGGGACAGGGGCGATGAGCAGTTCTTC.

This chain joins TRBV6-2 or TRBV6-3 and TRBJ2-3, with 9 positions matching TRBD2. The J segment lost 5 bases and the V segment lost 6 bases, leaving 6 bases of the junction unmatched. CDR1 MNHEY and CDR2 SVGEGT come from the germline V gene. The CDR3 has 14 amino acids. The CDR3: CASSRGGALDTQYF. DNA of the CDR3: TGTGCCAGCAGCCGCGGGGGGGCATTAGATACGCAGTATTTT.

This clone was seen ten or more times. The chain links TRBV6-5 to TRBJ1-3, with D tentatively TRBD1 (5 bases). Trimming cost V 6 bases and J 0 bases, with 12 bases left between them. CDR3 length: 15 amino acids. Germline lookup yields CDR1 MNHEY and CDR2 SVGAGI. The CDR3 DNA sequence: TGTGCCAGCAGCAAGACAGAGCTCTCTGGAAACACCATATATTTT. This translates into CASSKTELSGNTIYF.

V is TRBV6-1 and J is TRBJ2-7; 7 bases agree with TRBD2. After removal of 2 bases from V and 0 bases from J, the junction contained 7 bases not matched to a gene. The CDR3 extends over 16 amino acids. From germline, CDR1 is MNHNS and CDR2 SASEGT. The CDR3 loop is CASSELLADNSYEQYF. The CDR3, as DNA: TGTGCCAGCAGTGAACTGCTAGCGGACAACTCCTACGAGCAGTACTTC.

The table lists this clone with a few counts. This rearrangement joins TRBV15 to TRBJ2-1, with no clear D. Trimming took 0 bases from V and 6 from J, leaving 9 bases between them. This CDR3 spans 14 amino acids. CDR1 is LNHNV and CDR2 is YYDKDF in the germline V gene (reference sequence). CDR3 DNA sequence: TGTGCCACCAGCAGAGATGGGCCCCCCAATGAGCAGTTCTTC. Encoded protein: CATSRDGPPNEQFF. Full variable domain (rest looked up from reference TRBV15 and TRBJ2-1): DAMVIQNPRYQVTQFGKPVTLSCSQTLNHNVMYWYQQKSSQAPKLLFHYYDKDFNNEADTPDNFQSRRPNTSFCFLDIRSPGLGDTAMYLCATSRDGPPNEQFFGPGTRLTVL.

The V and J genes are TRBV24-1 and TRBJ1-5, with TRBD1 identical over 7 bases. Germline CDR1 and CDR2: KGHDR and SFDVKD. The CDR3 length is 16 residues. V was clipped by 3 bases and J by 2 bases; unmatched bases: 6. CDR3 sequence (DNA): TGTGCCACCAGTGATGGGAGACAGGGTGGCAATCAGCCCCAGCATTTT. Protein sequence: CATSDGRQGGNQPQHF.

This clone turned up a few times. The rearrangement links TRBV24-1 to TRBJ1-1, with D possibly TRBD1 on 5 matching bases. Germline lookup yields CDR1 KGHDR and CDR2 SFDVKD. CDR3 length: 15 residues. Trimming left V 3 bases short and J 2 bases short, with 12 bases between. CDR3 sequence: CATSDTGQGNTEAFF. Here the CDR3 DNA reads TGTGCCACCAGTGATACCGGACAAGGTAACACTGAAGCTTTCTTT.

This chain connects TRBV9 to TRBJ2-2; 12 bases fit TRBD2. With 4 bases clipped from V and 0 bases from J, the junction kept 7 bases outside the gene matches. CDR3 length: 18 amino acids. Germline CDR1 is SGDLS and CDR2 is YYNGEE. CDR3 residues: CASSPMTSGGANTGELFF. The CDR3 DNA is TGTGCCAGCAGCCCGATGACTAGCGGGGGCGCGAACACCGGGGAGCTGTTTTTT.